Here is one TCR beta chain with its context. The specificity of this receptor is unknown. Base qualities are not provided; no much larger clone lies one nucleotide away. This entry comes from a study of cytomegalovirus exposure and HLA in healthy donors (dated by TCRdb to about 2017). Some background on the complete study: An earlier analysis of approximately 600 of the donors reported 250 to 300 Gb of sequence data and some 100 million unique TCR beta sequences from about 179 million T cells. In the later analysis, no new phenotypic data were used to find candidate immune exposures; instead, reliance was placed on TCR beta sequences and their occurrence across donors. HLA typing covered class I and class II loci at four-digit resolution. Besides the first cohort of around 700 subjects, a separate validation cohort made up of some 110 different subjects was used. In an earlier analysis of 500 to 650 of the donors, high-throughput TCR beta sequencing was used to judge whether each TCR beta V gene segment behaved as functional or pseudogenic. Typing coverage varied by locus: roughly 620-640 donors for A, B, C, DRB1 and DQB1; roughly 520 for DQA1; 606 for DPA1; roughly 450 for DPB1. Alongside the repertoire data, information on donor age, sex, ethnicity and CMV serostatus was compiled. Approximately 300 gigabases of sequencing data and tens of millions of unique TCR sequences were included in an early release covering under 650 HLA-typed donors. Of the roughly 430 genotyped donors, 65% to 90% fell in the genetic ancestry cluster associated with self-reported Caucasian donors. A later analysis re-examined previously published TCR beta repertoires from 600 to 700 donors and added high-resolution HLA genotyping to investigate patterns of TCR occurrence. The study aimed to test whether cataloging public T cell receptors could reveal signatures of past pathogen exposure. In a later genetic analysis, genome-wide SNP genotypes for about 55% of the roughly 700 donors were used, and that subset was treated as a discovery cohort. All discovery cohort repertoires had been generated using a single sequencing platform. Because of strong linkage in the cohort, roughly five DR-DQ haplotypes were treated as single units for association and clustering. To predict cytomegalovirus infection status, the study brought together high-throughput TCR immunosequencing, statistical association of individual TCRs with disease status, and machine learning. The study profiled the T cell repertoires of 666 subjects by immunosequencing and related them to cytomegalovirus serostatus. On average, around 240,000 unique TCR beta nucleotide sequences were sequenced per donor among some 420 genotyped donors of the cohort, with roughly 18% of those sequences being non-productive.

Library method: the immunoSEQ multiplex PCR assay. For the multiplex PCR, a mixture combining 60 forward primers for TCR Vbeta segments and 13 reverse primers for TCR Jbeta segments was used. A multiplex PCR assay on genomic DNA amplified the CDR3 region of rearranged TCR beta genes. The amplified TCR beta libraries were sequenced on the Illumina HiSeq System as 87-base-pair reads. Per the source publication's procedure: Across the 600 to 700 repertoires, a later analysis counted about 81 million unique TCR beta chains, 8.5 million to 12 million of which were shared by at least two donors. Raw reads were error-corrected and collapsed into unique sequences with a nearest-neighbor algorithm that merged closely related sequences to remove PCR and sequencing errors. Alignment of CDR3 sequences to IMGT reference sequences was used to assign V, D and J gene segments. For a sequence to be retained, at least a six-nucleotide match to both a V gene segment and a J gene segment was required. Rearrangements were classified as productive when the CDR3 lacked stop codons and remained in frame with V and J, and all other rearrangements were classified as non-productive. CDR3 was defined by IMGT convention, running from the second conserved V-encoded cysteine to the conserved J-encoded phenylalanine. In an earlier analysis of around 640 of the donors, sequences lacking an unambiguous match to a single V gene segment were excluded. An earlier analysis of a few hundred of the donors called V segments functional above 56.7% productive rearrangements and segregating when the between-donor standard deviation exceeded 5%. A statistical classification framework was developed to diagnose cytomegalovirus status using the catalog of TCR beta chain sequences. A later analysis assigned V and J genes by comparing TCR nucleotide sequences with IMGT/GENE-DB human TR gene sequences. A later analysis assigned CDR3 sequences and most-parsimonious VDJ recombination scenarios with the TCRdist pipeline. In a later analysis, each TCR beta chain was defined by its CDR3 amino acid sequence together with its V-gene family, and reads lacking a unique V-gene family were excluded. A later analysis removed 592 highly shared, low-generation-probability nucleotide sequences to deal with suspected cross-contamination and a sequencing artifact. In a later analysis, a clonal expansion index was calculated for each public chain from normalized within-repertoire ranks of inferred template counts. In a later analysis, generation probabilities were computed using a VDJ recombination model fitted to out-of-frame rearrangements, and the results were checked against IGoR. A later analysis scored TCR-TCR, TCR-HLA and TCR-CMV co-occurrence with hypergeometric tests, applying a repertoire-size bias correction to TCR pairs. False discovery rates were estimated in a later analysis by permuting HLA or CMV assignments 20 times. In a later analysis, co-occurring TCRs were grouped with DBSCAN, and TCRdist sequence similarity was added when clustering was performed within HLA-allele-positive subsets. Repertoires with fewer than 30,000 or more than 120,000 public chains were left out of co-occurrence clustering, as were several repertoires with anomalous nucleotide sharing. This is the immuneACCESS table as TCRdb keeps it, with only in-frame sequences that have V and J called. A part of the clones is gone; compared with another copy, unresolved V genes explain less than half, and the rest is unexplained. V, J and clone size are those of that table, while D and trimming were read from the DNA. The sample data list roughly 250,000 clones, and roughly 80% of these were observed just once. 0.3% of the sample is taken by the ten largest.

The cohort comprised around 700 healthy bone marrow donors. All cohort members were sampled while nominally healthy, although unrecorded immune exposures were likely present. The donor tested CMV seronegative, placing the donor among the 352 seronegative members of the cohort. A peripheral blood sample was collected from each donor, and TCR beta sequencing was performed on peripheral blood mononuclear cells. Genomic DNA was extracted from the blood cell samples with the Qiagen DNeasy Blood Extraction Kit. Overall study outcomes, separate from this receptor: When HLA alleles, especially DR and DQ, strongly co-occurred, TCR associations were difficult to assign to individual alleles. According to a later analysis, most CMV-associated TCR beta chains appeared to be HLA-restricted, and the HLA associations seemed to be driven largely by CMV exposure. In both the original and validation cohorts, the classifier was reported to diagnose cytomegalovirus status with high specificity and sensitivity. According to the authors, the approach could potentially be generalized to other disease states and immunological phenotypes. Because counts were too low, around 18 rarely observed V segments, including chromosome 9 orphons, were left out of the earlier analysis of some 600 of the donors. In a later analysis, several top co-occurrence clusters were reported to appear linked to parvovirus B19, influenza, CMV and Epstein-Barr virus. In vitro tests confirmed that a few of the cytomegalovirus-associated TCR beta chains recognize cytomegalovirus antigens. At a false discovery rate of 0.05, a later analysis linked about 17,000 TCR beta sequences to specific HLA alleles. An earlier analysis of 587 of the donors showed that most TCR beta V segments appeared in productive rearrangements either about 87% or about 30% of the time, which broadly matched IMGT annotations. Because HLA typing was missing for some donors at each locus, association tests included only the typed subset. In a later analysis, the rate of TCR association differed among HLA loci, with DRB1 alleles having the most associated TCRs and HLA-C alleles having the fewest. Correlated functional status among segregating V segments might reflect linkage disequilibrium, but an unknown experimental factor could not be ruled out. CMV serostatus was the only immune exposure information available for the cohort. Most TCR sequences were seen in very few donors, while some public TCRs were found in many individuals. A further reported finding was that TCR beta sequences accurately predicted the HLA-A and HLA-B alleles for most subjects in the first cohort. Compared with the approximately 670-donor mean, donors in an Asian-associated ancestry cluster had fewer N-insertions in productive TCRs, according to a later genetic analysis. V-gene and J-gene trimming of TCR beta chains was associated with a missense DCLRE1C variant in a later genetic analysis, and the association was replicated in an independent cohort. A cluster of highly shared sequence variants was judged likely to represent a technical artifact of the sequencing pipeline. The cohort was sequenced for TCR beta chains only, and without alpha or paired-chain data the features that could be detected were limited. The study listed 170 or so TCR beta chains as associated with cytomegalovirus. The presence/absence analyses assumed that sequencing depth was roughly uniform across donors, and that assumption may not be true. In a later analysis, HLA-associated TCR beta chains were found to be more clonally expanded and to have lower generation probabilities than equally common non-associated chains.

This clonotype originated in a girl aged 2-10 years in good health and CMV-seronegative. Sequences were obtained from PBMCs.

The encoded CDR3 is CASSLTSSYNSPLHF. The sequenced DNA: TGTGCCAGCAGTTTAACGAGCTCCTATAATTCACCCCTCCACTTT. The rearranged chain carries TRBV27 and TRBJ1-6; the D gene is unclear. V sheds 2 bases and J sheds 0 bases, leaving 5 bases between their ends. CDR1 and CDR2 are read off the germline V gene (reference sequence) as MNHEY and SMNVEV. The CDR3 has 15 amino acids, counting the end cysteine and phenylalanine. Here the CDR3 DNA is all that survives: 45 bases in frame from base 1.